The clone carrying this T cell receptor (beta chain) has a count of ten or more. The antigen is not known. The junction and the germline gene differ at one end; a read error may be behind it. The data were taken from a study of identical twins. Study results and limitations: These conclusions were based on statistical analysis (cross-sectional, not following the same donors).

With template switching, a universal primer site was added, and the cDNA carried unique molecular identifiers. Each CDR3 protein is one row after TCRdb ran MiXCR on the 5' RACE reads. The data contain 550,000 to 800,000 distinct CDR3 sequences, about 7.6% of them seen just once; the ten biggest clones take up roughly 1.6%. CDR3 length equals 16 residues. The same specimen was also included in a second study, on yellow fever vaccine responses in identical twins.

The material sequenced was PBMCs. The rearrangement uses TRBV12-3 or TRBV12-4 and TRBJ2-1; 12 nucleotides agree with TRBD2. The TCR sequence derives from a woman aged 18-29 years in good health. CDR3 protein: CASSLGLAGLYNEQFF. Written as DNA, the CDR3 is TGCGCCAGCAGCCTAGGACTAGCGGGGTTATACAATGAGCAGTTCTTC.